Following are 29 T cell receptor beta chains from one sample sequenced in a study of identical twins. TCRdb re-called the 5' RACE reads through MiXCR, storing one row per CDR3 protein. The sample records over 600,000 distinct CDR3 sequences, approximately 22% being singletons. This sample also belongs to another study, concerning T cells expressing NK-cell markers.

The specimen was PBMCs. These receptors all stem from a woman between 18 and 29 years old in good health.

In this sample, this clonotype turned up a few times. This chain links TRBV27 with TRBJ2-7; TRBD1 or TRBD2 may be the D gene (5 bases each). With 5 bases removed from V and 6 bases from J, the gap between germline ends came to 11 bases. Germline V lookup: CDR1 MNHEY, CDR2 SMNVEV (reference sequence). The CDR3 length is 12 residues. In nucleotides, the CDR3 is TGTGCCAGCAGTGGGACCTCTCTCGAGCAGTACTTC. It yields the protein CASSGTSLEQYF.

As to this clonotype: At one of its ends the junction is not consistent with the germline gene, which may arise from a read error. The rearrangement joins TRBV20-1 to TRBJ2-3; TRBD2 aligns across 12 bases. In germline, CDR1 is DFQATT, CDR2 SNEGSKA (reference sequence). The CDR3 totals 11 residues. The DNA for the CDR3 is TGCAGTGCTAGTCTGCTAGCGGGAGGGATTTTT. Its translation: CSASLLAGGIF.

This clonotype was observed a few times. The chain carries TRBV7-2 and TRBJ2-7; D is undetermined. V was clipped by 0 bases and J by 0 bases, with 6 bases between them. Germline CDR1 reads SGHTA; CDR2 reads FQGNSA. The CDR3 contains 14 residues. The CDR3 loop reads CASSLAHSSYEQYF. CDR3 nucleotides: TGTGCCAGCAGCTTAGCTCATAGCTCCTACGAGCAGTACTTC.

This clonotype was seen a few times. This chain connects TRBV4-2 to TRBJ1-2, with D unresolved. Germline values: CDR1 LGHNA, CDR2 YNFKEQ. V dropped 4 bases and J dropped 8 bases, with 11 bases sitting between them. CDR3 length equals 12 residues. CDR3: CASSLDREGYTF. The CDR3 nucleotides are TGTGCCAGCAGCCTTGATCGGGAGGGCTACACCTTC.

This clonotype was seen only a few times. The V and J genes are TRBV30 and TRBJ2-5; TRBD1 aligns across 8 bases. V gave up 2 bases and J gave up 5 bases; unmatched junction bases: 4. The CDR3 sequence is 13 residues long. Germline-derived CDR1 and CDR2 are GTSNPN and SVGIG (reference sequence). CDR3: CAWSSRTGETQYF. The DNA of the CDR3 is TGTGCCTGGAGTTCACGGACAGGGGAGACCCAGTACTTC.

CDR3 residues: CASSSTWRNTEAFF. As DNA, the CDR3 is TGTGCCAGCAGCTCCACTTGGCGGAACACTGAAGCTTTCTTT. V is TRBV7-9 and J is TRBJ1-1; D uncertain. Trimming removed 4 bases at V and 1 base at J, with 10 bases between. Germline CDR1 is SEHNR and CDR2 is FQNEAQ (reference sequence). CDR3 length: 14 residues.

This clonotype was seen more than once but under ten times. The chain combines TRBV12-3 or TRBV12-4 with TRBJ1-1; D not resolved. There are 13 residues in the CDR3. V lost 7 bases to trimming and J lost 1 base, with 10 bases between them. The chain's CDR3 is CASTSQRNTEAFF. The CDR3 DNA reads as TGTGCCAGCACCTCCCAGAGGAACACTGAAGCTTTCTTT.

The V gene is TRBV20-1, the J gene TRBJ2-7; D remains ambiguous. CDR3 length: 14 residues. Germline V gene lookup returns CDR1 DFQATT and CDR2 SNEGSKA (reference sequence). V was pared by 6 bases and J by 3 bases, with 18 bases between. The CDR3 DNA sequence: TGCAGTGCCCGCCCGACTTTTACATTCTACGAGCAGTACTTC. It codes for CSARPTFTFYEQYF.

This clonotype was detected only a few times. This chain joins TRBV29-1 and TRBJ2-7; D gene unclear. V was pared by 2 bases and J by 3 bases, with 11 bases between. Germline CDR1 is SQVTM and CDR2 is ANQGSEA. This CDR3 comprises 13 residues. In DNA form, the CDR3 reads TGCAGCGTTGAATTGAATAGGGACTACGAGCAGTACTTC. Its translation: CSVELNRDYEQYF.

The chain uses TRBV13 and TRBJ2-6; D possibly corresponds to TRBD2 (5 bases). The V end lost 5 bases, the J end lost 0 bases, and 17 bases lay between the germline ends. Germline assignment: CDR1 PRHDT and CDR2 FYEKMQ (reference sequence). The CDR3 loop spans 18 amino acids. The CDR3 protein is CASSNPRGRYSGANVLTF. DNA for the CDR3: TGTGCCAGCAGCAACCCCCGAGGGCGTTACTCTGGGGCCAACGTCCTGACTTTC.

This clonotype was counted only a few times. The J gene is TRBJ2-3, the V gene TRBV12-5; 8 bases map to TRBD2. Germline loops: CDR1 LGHNT, CDR2 FRNRAP. CDR3 size: 15 residues. Unmatched junction bases numbered 5, after V lost 6 bases and J lost 0 bases. CDR3: CASGSSGGSTDTQYF. CDR3 sequence (DNA): TGTGCTAGTGGATCCAGCGGGGGAAGCACAGATACGCAGTATTTT.

This rearrangement joins TRBV7-9 to TRBJ2-7, with D perhaps matching TRBD2 (6 bases). CDR3 size: 16 residues. Trimming cost V 0 bases and J 0 bases, with 12 bases left between them. Germline values: CDR1 SEHNR, CDR2 FQNEAQ (reference sequence). CDR3: CASSLARGGNSYEQYF. DNA for the CDR3: TGTGCCAGCAGCTTAGCGCGGGGCGGGAACTCCTACGAGCAGTACTTC.

This clonotype was detected many times. The J gene is TRBJ2-2, the V gene TRBV20-1; no firm D call. The germline V gene encodes CDR1 DFQATT and CDR2 SNEGSKA (reference sequence). The CDR3 contains 12 residues. CDR3 amino acids: CSARTNTGELFF. The CDR3 bases are TGCAGCGCTCGGACGAACACCGGGGAGCTGTTTTTT.

This clonotype was seen many times. The chain has TRBV7-3 and TRBJ2-5; 9 nucleotides agree with TRBD1. Losses at the gene ends were 5 bases for V and 4 bases for J; bases not matched to a gene: 2. Germline CDR1 reads SGHTA; CDR2 reads FQGTGA. The CDR3 has 13 residues. CDR3 region: CASSAGQGETQYF. The CDR3 DNA reads as TGTGCCAGCAGCGCGGGACAGGGAGAGACCCAGTACTTC.

The chain recombines TRBV12-3 or TRBV12-4 with TRBJ2-7, with D perhaps TRBD2 (6 bases). This CDR3 comprises 12 residues. Trimming cost V 3 bases and J 5 bases, with 8 bases left between them. For the CDR3, the DNA is TGTGCCAGCAGTTTTGGAGGGCACGAGCAGTACTTC. Translated, it gives CASSFGGHEQYF.

The CDR3, as DNA: TGTGCCAGCAGCGGCATGGCATCCTACAATGAGCAGTTCTTC. Its protein is CASSGMASYNEQFF. The gene calls are TRBV9 and TRBJ2-1; D not resolved. CDR1 is SGDLS and CDR2 is YYNGEE in the germline V gene. V was pared by 3 bases and J by 1 base, with 8 bases between. The CDR3 length is 14 residues.

The chain recombines TRBV10-3 with TRBJ2-1; 10 bases line up with TRBD2. Germline CDR1 reads ENHRY; CDR2 reads SYGVKD. The CDR3 is 13 amino acids. The V segment lost 6 bases and the J segment 6 bases; nucleotides outside the gene matches: 2. DNA for the CDR3: TGTGCCATCAGAGGACTAGCGGTCAATGAGCAGTTCTTC. Amino acids: CAIRGLAVNEQFF.

This clonotype was recorded a few times. This sequence joins TRBV20-1 and TRBJ2-7; 11 bases are shared with TRBD1. The CDR3 has 13 amino acids. The V gene end was trimmed by 6 bases and the J gene end by 6 bases; junction bases not matched to a gene: 7. Germline loops: CDR1 DFQATT, CDR2 SNEGSKA (reference sequence). CDR3 coding DNA: TGCAGTGCCCCCGGACAGGGGGCGAGCGAGCAGTACTTC. This translates into CSAPGQGASEQYF.

This sequence joins TRBV7-2 and TRBJ1-1; TRBD1 aligns across 9 bases. There are 12 residues in the CDR3. Germline trimming cut 5 bases from V and 10 bases from J; bases unmatched to any gene: 5. Germline-derived CDR1 and CDR2 are SGHTA and FQGNSA. The CDR3 bases are TGTGCCAGCAGCCCAGGGACAGGGAGAGCTTTCTTT. Translating gives CASSPGTGRAFF.

This clonotype was seen repeatedly, ten times or more. The rearrangement joins TRBV5-6 to TRBJ2-1; 10 nucleotides match TRBD2. The germline V gene encodes CDR1 SGHDT and CDR2 YYEEEE. J lost 9 bases, V lost 1 base, and 10 bases had no gene match. The CDR3 has 16 amino acids. CDR3 residues: CASSLKSSGSFVEQFF. The CDR3 DNA is TGTGCCAGCAGCTTGAAATCTAGCGGGAGTTTTGTTGAGCAGTTCTTC.

V is TRBV19 and J is TRBJ1-1; 12 bases line up with TRBD1. This CDR3 is built from 16 residues. Per the germline V gene, CDR1 is LNHDA and CDR2 is SQIVND (reference sequence). Trimming cost V 5 bases and J 9 bases; bases outside gene matches: 13. CDR3 loop: CASSPSLGQGAEKAFF. As DNA, the CDR3 is TGTGCCAGTAGTCCAAGCTTGGGACAGGGGGCAGAGAAAGCTTTCTTT.

This clonotype has more than one count but fewer than ten. The CDR3 spells CASSSGGSSDYTF. As DNA, the CDR3 is TGTGCCAGCAGCTCGGGCGGGAGTTCCGACTACACCTTC. V usage is TRBV7-9 and J usage is TRBJ1-2; no reliable D call. Germline values: CDR1 SEHNR, CDR2 FQNEAQ (reference sequence). V gave up 4 bases and J gave up 10 bases, with 16 bases separating them. CDR3 length equals 13 residues.

The table lists this clonotype with a few counts. The CDR3 here is CASSQEVVAVAGAGELFF. The CDR3 nucleotides read TGCGCCAGCAGCCAAGAAGTCGTGGCGGTAGCGGGCGCCGGGGAGCTGTTTTTT. This rearrangement joins TRBV4-3 to TRBJ2-2; 7 bases line up with TRBD2. The ends lost 0 bases at V and 6 bases at J; junction bases unmatched: 13. The germline V gene encodes CDR1 LGHNA and CDR2 YSLEER. The CDR3 has 18 residues.

This chain uses TRBV7-8 with TRBJ1-5; maybe TRBD1 (5 bases). Germline V CDR1 and CDR2: SGHVS, FQNEAQ. Trimming shortened V by 3 bases and J by 7 bases, and 10 bases separated the two germline ends. The CDR3 contains 13 residues. Here the CDR3 DNA reads TGTGCCAGCAGCTTGGGGCAGGACCAGCCCCAGCATTTT. It encodes CASSLGQDQPQHF.

The V and J genes are TRBV10-3 and TRBJ2-1, with D possibly matching TRBD1 (6 bases). V lost 6 bases and J 8 bases, leaving 17 bases between the germline ends. The CDR3 runs 14 residues. Germline-derived CDR1 and CDR2 are ENHRY and SYGVKD. The CDR3 region is CAISLVGAGDEQFF. CDR3 DNA: TGTGCCATCAGCCTGGTGGGGGCTGGGGATGAGCAGTTCTTC.

The chain combines TRBV20-1 with TRBJ1-1, with no clear D. CDR3 length: 12 residues. V dropped 5 bases and J dropped 1 base, with 8 bases sitting between them. Germline CDR1 is DFQATT and CDR2 is SNEGSKA (reference sequence). The CDR3 sequence is CSAYTWNTEAFF. The CDR3, as DNA: TGCAGTGCTTATACATGGAACACTGAAGCTTTCTTT.

The rearrangement links TRBV6-5 to TRBJ2-7, with D unresolved. V lost 4 bases to trimming and J lost 2 bases, with 6 bases between them. CDR1 and CDR2 (germline): MNHEY, SVGAGI. There are 12 residues in the CDR3. The CDR3 DNA is TGTGCCAGCAGTTCTGTGGCCTACGAGCAGTACTTC. Residues: CASSSVAYEQYF.

The rearrangement uses TRBV12-3 or TRBV12-4 and TRBJ2-2; 9 bases match TRBD2. CDR3 length: 16 residues. J gave up 6 bases and V 5 bases, and 10 bases lay outside the gene matches. CDR3: CASSPRPSSGAGELFF. CDR3 bases: TGTGCCAGCAGTCCCCGCCCTTCTAGCGGGGCCGGGGAGCTGTTTTTT.

This clonotype was observed a few times. This rearrangement joins TRBV10-3 to TRBJ2-5; tentatively, D is TRBD2 (6 bases). V was pared by 4 bases and J by 4 bases, with 10 bases between. Germline CDR1 ENHRY, CDR2 SYGVKD. The CDR3 extends over 13 amino acids. As DNA, the CDR3 is TGTGCCATCAGTGGACTAGTCGCAGAGACCCAGTACTTC. This translates into CAISGLVAETQYF.